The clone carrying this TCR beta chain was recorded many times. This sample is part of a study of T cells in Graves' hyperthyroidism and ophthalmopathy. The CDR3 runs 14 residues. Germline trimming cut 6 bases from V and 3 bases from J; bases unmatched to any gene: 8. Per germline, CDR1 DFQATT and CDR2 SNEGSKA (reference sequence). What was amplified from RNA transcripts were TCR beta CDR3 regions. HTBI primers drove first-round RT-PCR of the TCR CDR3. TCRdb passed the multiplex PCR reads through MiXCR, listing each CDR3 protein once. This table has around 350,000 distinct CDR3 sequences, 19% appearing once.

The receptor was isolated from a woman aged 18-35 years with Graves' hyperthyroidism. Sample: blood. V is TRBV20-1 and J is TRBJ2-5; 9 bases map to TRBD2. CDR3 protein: CSAEGRGGEETQYF. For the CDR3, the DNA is TGCAGTGCGGAGGGACGCGGGGGGGAAGAGACCCAGTACTTC.